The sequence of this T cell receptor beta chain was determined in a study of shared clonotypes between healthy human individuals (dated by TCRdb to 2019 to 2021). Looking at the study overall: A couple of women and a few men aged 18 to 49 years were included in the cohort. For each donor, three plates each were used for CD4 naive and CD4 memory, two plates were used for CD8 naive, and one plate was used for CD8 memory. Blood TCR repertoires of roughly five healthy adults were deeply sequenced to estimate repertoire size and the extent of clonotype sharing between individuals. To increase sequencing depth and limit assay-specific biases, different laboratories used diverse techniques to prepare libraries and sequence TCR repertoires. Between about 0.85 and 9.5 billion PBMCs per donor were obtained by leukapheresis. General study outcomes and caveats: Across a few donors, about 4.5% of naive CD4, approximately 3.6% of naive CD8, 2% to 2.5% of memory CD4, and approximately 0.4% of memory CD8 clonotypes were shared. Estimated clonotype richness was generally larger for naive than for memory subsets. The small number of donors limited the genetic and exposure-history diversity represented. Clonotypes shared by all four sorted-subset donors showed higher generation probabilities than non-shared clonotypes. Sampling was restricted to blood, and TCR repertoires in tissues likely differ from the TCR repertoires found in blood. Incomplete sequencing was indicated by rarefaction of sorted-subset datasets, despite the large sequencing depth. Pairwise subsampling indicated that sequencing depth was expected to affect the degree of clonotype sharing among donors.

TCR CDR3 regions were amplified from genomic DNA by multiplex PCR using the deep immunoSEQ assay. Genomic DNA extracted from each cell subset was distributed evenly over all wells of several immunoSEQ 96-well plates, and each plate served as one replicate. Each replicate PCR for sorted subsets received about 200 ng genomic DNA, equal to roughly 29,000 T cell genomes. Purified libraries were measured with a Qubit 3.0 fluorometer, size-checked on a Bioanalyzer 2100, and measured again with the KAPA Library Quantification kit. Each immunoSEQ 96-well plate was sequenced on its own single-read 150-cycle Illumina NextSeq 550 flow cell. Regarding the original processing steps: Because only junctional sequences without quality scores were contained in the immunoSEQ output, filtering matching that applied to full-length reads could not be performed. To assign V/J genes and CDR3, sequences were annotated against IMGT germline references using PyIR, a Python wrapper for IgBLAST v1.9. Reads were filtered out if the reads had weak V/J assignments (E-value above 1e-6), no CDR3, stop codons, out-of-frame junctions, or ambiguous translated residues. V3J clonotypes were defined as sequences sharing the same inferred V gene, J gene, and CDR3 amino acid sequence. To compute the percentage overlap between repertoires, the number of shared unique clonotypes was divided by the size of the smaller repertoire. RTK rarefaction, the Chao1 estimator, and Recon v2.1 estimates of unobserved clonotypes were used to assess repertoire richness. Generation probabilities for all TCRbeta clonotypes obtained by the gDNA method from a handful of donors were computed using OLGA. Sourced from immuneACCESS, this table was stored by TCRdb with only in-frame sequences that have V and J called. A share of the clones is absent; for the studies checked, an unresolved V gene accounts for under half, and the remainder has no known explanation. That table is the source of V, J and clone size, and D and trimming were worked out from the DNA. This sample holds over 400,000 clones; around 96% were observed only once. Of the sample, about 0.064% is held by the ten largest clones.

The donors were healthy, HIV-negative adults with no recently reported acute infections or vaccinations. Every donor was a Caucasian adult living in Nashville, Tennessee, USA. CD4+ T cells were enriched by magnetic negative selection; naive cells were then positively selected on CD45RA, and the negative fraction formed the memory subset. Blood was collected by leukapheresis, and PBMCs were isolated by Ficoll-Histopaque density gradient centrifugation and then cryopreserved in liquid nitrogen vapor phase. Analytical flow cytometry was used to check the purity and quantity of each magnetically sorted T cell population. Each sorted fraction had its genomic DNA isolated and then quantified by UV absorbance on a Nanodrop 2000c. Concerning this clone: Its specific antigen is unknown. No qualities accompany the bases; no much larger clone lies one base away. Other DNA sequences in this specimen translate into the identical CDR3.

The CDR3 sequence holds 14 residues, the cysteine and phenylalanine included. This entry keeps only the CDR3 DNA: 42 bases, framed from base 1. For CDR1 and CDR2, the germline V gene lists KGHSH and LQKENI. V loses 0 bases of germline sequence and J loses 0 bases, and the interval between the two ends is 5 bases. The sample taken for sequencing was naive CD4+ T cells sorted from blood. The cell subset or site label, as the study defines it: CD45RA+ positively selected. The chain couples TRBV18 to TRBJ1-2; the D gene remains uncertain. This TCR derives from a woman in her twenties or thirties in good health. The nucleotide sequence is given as TGTGCCAGCTCACCACCCGGTCCTAACTATGGCTACACCTTC. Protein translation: CASSPPGPNYGYTF.